This is a list of T cell receptor beta chains from one sample in a study of vaccination and CD4 T cells after COVID-19. Their target antigens are unknown. MiXCR, run by TCRdb on the PCR reads, gives a single entry per CDR3 protein. This sample yields roughly 14,000 distinct CDR3 sequences, of which 40% to 65% are seen a single time; about a sixth belongs to the top ten. Sample: CD4+ T cells from blood, cultured in vitro. The receptors were gathered from a human donor who had recovered from COVID-19. The CDR3 runs from the conserved cysteine through the conserved F or W. D genes are given only for firm matches. The size field is filled for only some rows; it gives once, few, many or a size class.

D,V,J,size,CDR3,DNA
TRBD1,TRBV6-2/TRBV6-3,TRBJ2-5,.,CASRETGGRQETQYF,TGTGCCAGCAGAGAAACAGGGGGTCGCCAAGAGACCCAGTACTTC
.,TRBV6-5,TRBJ2-5,.,CASSYSGGLGRGTQYF,TGTGCCAGCAGTTACTCCGGGGGGCTAGGCAGGGGGACCCAGTACTTC
.,TRBV6-5,TRBJ2-4,few,CASSYSISRQPKNIQYF,TGTGCCAGCAGTTACTCGATTTCCCGACAGCCCAAAAACATTCAGTACTTC
.,TRBV6-2/TRBV6-3,TRBJ1-1,few,CASSPEPLGGITEAFF,TGTGCCAGCAGCCCCGAGCCGCTGGGAGGGATCACTGAAGCTTTCTTT
.,TRBV30,TRBJ1-5,few,CAWSWDGNQPQHF,TGTGCCTGGAGTTGGGACGGCAATCAGCCCCAGCATTTT
.,TRBV20-1,TRBJ1-4,.,CSARDRGLGITGTEKLFF,TGCAGTGCTAGAGATAGGGGTCTTGGGATAACAGGGACCGAAAAACTGTTTTTT
.,TRBV23-1,TRBJ2-7,.,CASSQRTSSYEQYF,TGCGCCAGCAGCCAAAGGACGTCATCCTACGAGCAGTACTTC
.,TRBV7-9,TRBJ2-7,.,CASSLEAGSSYEQYF,TGTGCCAGCAGCTTAGAGGCAGGGAGCTCCTACGAGCAGTACTTC
.,TRBV20-1,TRBJ1-1,.,CSAIEWGLLMNTEAFF,TGCAGTGCCATAGAATGGGGGCTCCTAATGAACACTGAAGCTTTCTTT
TRBD1,TRBV20-1,TRBJ2-7,.,CSIQGEVNYEQYF,TGCAGTATACAGGGGGAAGTGAACTACGAGCAGTACTTC
.,TRBV20-1,TRBJ2-3,few,CSARDTGTSTDTQYF,TGCAGTGCTAGAGATACCGGGACTAGCACAGATACGCAGTATTTT
TRBD1,TRBV28,TRBJ1-1,.,CASSSIQTGRAFF,TGTGCCAGCAGTTCGATCCAGACAGGGCGAGCTTTCTTT
.,TRBV19,TRBJ1-4,.,CASREQGNEKLFF,TGTGCCAGTAGGGAGCAAGGAAATGAAAAACTGTTTTTT
.,TRBV20-1,TRBJ1-1,few,CSASNKGLGAFF,TGCAGTGCTAGCAATAAGGGGTTGGGGGCTTTCTTT
TRBD1,TRBV12-3/TRBV12-4,TRBJ2-7,.,CASRTGPFREQYF,TGTGCCAGCAGGACAGGGCCGTTCCGCGAGCAGTACTTC
.,TRBV7-9,TRBJ1-5,.,CASSRGENQPQHF,TGTGCCAGCAGCCGAGGAGAGAATCAGCCCCAGCATTTT
.,TRBV20-1,TRBJ2-5,.,CSARESSAWTQYF,TGCAGTGCTAGAGAATCGTCCGCTTGGACCCAGTACTTC
.,TRBV7-3,TRBJ1-5,few,CASSGREWGAFQGQPQHF,TGTGCCAGCAGCGGCCGAGAATGGGGCGCATTCCAGGGTCAGCCCCAGCATTTT
.,TRBV25-1,TRBJ2-2,.,CASSTGLGGPGELFF,TGTGCCAGCAGTACCGGACTTGGGGGGCCCGGGGAGCTGTTTTTT
TRBD1,TRBV7-9,TRBJ2-7,.,CASSSQGTGTGDEQYF,TGTGCCAGCAGCTCCCAGGGTACCGGGACAGGGGACGAGCAGTACTTC
.,TRBV6-2/TRBV6-3,TRBJ1-6,few,CASSNIQSGSENSPLHF,TGTGCCAGCAGTAATATTCAGAGCGGGTCGGAAAATTCACCCCTCCACTTT
.,TRBV27,TRBJ1-5,.,CASSLSFSHSNQPQHF,TGTGCCAGCAGTTTATCGTTTTCGCACAGCAATCAGCCCCAGCATTTT
.,TRBV7-6,TRBJ2-3,.,CASSLQPGDTQYF,TGTGCCAGCAGCTTACAACCCGGGGATACGCAGTATTTT
.,TRBV6-2/TRBV6-3,TRBJ1-2,few,CASSTIRDPANGYTF,TGTGCCAGCAGCACCATCCGGGATCCAGCCAATGGCTACACCTTC
.,TRBV20-1,TRBJ2-5,few,CSAPDTQETQYF,TGCAGTGCCCCAGACACCCAAGAGACCCAGTACTTC
TRBD1,TRBV30,TRBJ2-7,.,CAWSTGTGWTYEQYF,TGTGCCTGGAGTACCGGGACAGGGTGGACCTACGAGCAGTACTTC
TRBD2,TRBV11-3,TRBJ2-5,once,CASSSTSGQGETQYF,TGTGCCAGCAGCTCGACTAGCGGGCAGGGGGAGACCCAGTACTTC
.,TRBV11-2,TRBJ2-1,.,CASSPVKGRFNEQFF,TGTGCCAGCAGCCCCGTAAAGGGGAGGTTCAATGAGCAGTTCTTC
TRBD2,TRBV7-9,TRBJ2-1,few,CASSLDVTSSLEQFF,TGTGCCAGCAGCTTAGATGTGACTAGCAGCCTTGAGCAGTTCTTC
TRBD1,TRBV4-3,TRBJ1-4,.,CASSLQQGYDEKLFF,TGCGCCAGCAGCCTTCAACAGGGGTACGATGAAAAACTGTTTTTT
.,TRBV20-1,TRBJ2-7,medium-sized,CSARSSGRIYEQYF,TGCAGTGCTAGATCCTCGGGACGGATCTACGAGCAGTACTTC
TRBD1,TRBV20-1,TRBJ1-5,.,CSALTQGAGGQPQHF,TGCAGTGCTTTAACTCAGGGGGCTGGTGGACAGCCCCAGCATTTT
.,TRBV27,TRBJ2-2,.,CASSLLSGELFF,TGTGCCAGCAGTTTATTGAGCGGGGAGCTGTTTTTT
.,TRBV28,TRBJ1-1,.,CASTNGRSLNTEAFF,TGTGCCAGCACCAACGGACGGAGTTTGAACACTGAAGCTTTCTTT
.,TRBV7-9,TRBJ2-2,few,CASEGTGELFF,TGTGCCAGCGAGGGAACCGGGGAGCTGTTTTTT
.,TRBV6-5,TRBJ2-5,.,CASSYAGRGETQYF,TGTGCCAGCAGTTACGCAGGGAGAGGAGAGACCCAGTACTTC
.,TRBV7-9,TRBJ1-1,.,CASSLAGGGSEAFF,TGTGCCAGCAGCTTAGCGGGGGGGGGAAGTGAAGCTTTCTTT
.,TRBV7-2,TRBJ2-3,medium-sized,CASSLTDTQYF,TGTGCCAGCAGCTTAACAGATACGCAGTATTTT
.,TRBV6-1,TRBJ1-5,few,CASSARNQPQHF,TGTGCCAGCAGTGCCCGGAATCAGCCCCAGCATTTT
TRBD2,TRBV6-5,TRBJ2-7,few,CASSSEGLAGLYEQYF,TGTGCCAGCAGTTCCGAGGGACTAGCGGGACTCTACGAGCAGTACTTC
.,TRBV6-1,TRBJ1-2,.,CASSQLGNYGYTF,TGTGCCAGCAGCCAATTGGGTAACTATGGCTACACCTTC
.,TRBV6-2/TRBV6-3,TRBJ1-5,.,CASSYALTESNQPQHF,TGTGCCAGCAGTTACGCCCTAACAGAGAGCAATCAGCCCCAGCATTTT
TRBD1,TRBV7-2,TRBJ2-7,.,CASSGRDRVSEQYF,TGTGCCAGCAGCGGCCGGGACAGGGTCAGCGAGCAGTACTTC
TRBD1,TRBV7-2,TRBJ2-5,.,CASSRDSQETQYF,TGTGCCAGCAGCCGGGACAGCCAAGAGACCCAGTACTTC
.,TRBV7-7,TRBJ2-1,.,CASSPDLNNEQFF,TGTGCTAGCAGCCCCGACCTTAACAATGAGCAGTTCTTC
TRBD2,TRBV7-3,TRBJ2-7,.,CASSSVAGGSSYEQYF,TGTGCCAGCAGCTCCGTAGCGGGAGGGAGCTCCTACGAGCAGTACTTC
TRBD1,TRBV2,TRBJ2-4,.,CASSPGQGLAKNIQYF,TGTGCCAGCAGTCCGGGACAGGGACTAGCCAAAAACATTCAGTACTTC
TRBD2,TRBV7-2,TRBJ2-7,once,CASSLTSGPSYEQYF,TGTGCCAGCAGCTTGACTAGCGGGCCATCCTACGAGCAGTACTTC
TRBD1,TRBV18,TRBJ1-4,few,CASSRGTDQGKLFF,TGTGCCAGCTCACGCGGGACAGACCAGGGAAAACTGTTTTTT
.,TRBV18,TRBJ2-7,.,CASSPKGDEQYF,TGTGCCAGCTCACCTAAGGGTGACGAGCAGTACTTC
.,TRBV5-6,TRBJ2-5,.,CASSLFGDRETQYF,TGTGCCAGCAGCTTGTTTGGCGATCGGGAGACCCAGTACTTC
TRBD2,TRBV2,TRBJ2-2,.,CASSAFSGSSGELFF,TGTGCCAGCAGTGCATTTAGCGGGAGTTCCGGGGAGCTGTTTTTT
TRBD1,TRBV19,TRBJ1-5,.,CASSIEQGHVFGQPQHF,TGTGCCAGTAGTATCGAACAGGGGCACGTTTTCGGTCAGCCCCAGCATTTT
.,TRBV7-3,TRBJ2-2,.,CASTMDLSGELFF,TGTGCCAGCACCATGGATCTTTCCGGGGAGCTGTTTTTT
TRBD1,TRBV6-1,TRBJ1-5,.,CASSQGQKGQPQHF,TGTGCCAGCAGTCAGGGACAGAAAGGCCAGCCCCAGCATTTT
.,TRBV7-8,TRBJ1-1,few,CASSLYSGSEAFF,TGTGCCAGCAGCTTATACAGCGGTTCTGAAGCTTTCTTT
.,TRBV7-2,TRBJ2-2,.,CASSKGLYTGELFF,TGTGCCAGCAGCAAGGGACTTTACACCGGGGAGCTGTTTTTT
TRBD1,TRBV2,TRBJ1-2,few,CASRGDRGMSYGYTF,TGTGCCAGCAGGGGAGACAGGGGCATGTCCTATGGCTACACCTTC
.,TRBV6-2/TRBV6-3,TRBJ2-2,.,CATRLGTGELFF,TGTGCCACCCGACTGGGCACCGGGGAGCTGTTTTTT
TRBD2,TRBV5-1,TRBJ2-3,.,CASSLGLAGVHQDTQYF,TGCGCCAGCAGCTTGGGACTAGCGGGAGTTCATCAAGATACGCAGTATTTT